Listed here is a single T cell receptor beta chain. No antigen is known for it. The data belong to a study of T cell responses to AZD1222 COVID-19 vaccine. Germline CDR1 and CDR2: MGHRA and YSYEKL. The CDR3 contains 19 residues. With 1 base removed from V and 5 bases from J, the gap between germline ends came to 27 bases. Some clones are missing from TCRdb's copy, which holds only in-frame ones; the method was immunoSEQ multiplex PCR. This sample has about 200,000 clones, with about 86% found just once. Study outcomes and limitations: At baseline, just a handful of AZD1222 recipients tested seropositive.

The genes are TRBV4-1 and TRBJ2-7; weak D call: TRBD1 (6 bases). The receptor was isolated from an adult in good health. The input for sequencing was peripheral blood, taken on day 0 of AZD1222 vaccination. CDR3 residues: CASSQGPLTHRDKVNEQYF. Written as DNA, the CDR3 is TGCGCCAGCAGCCAAGGCCCCCTGACGCACCGGGACAAAGTCAACGAGCAGTACTTC.